The next 17 T cell receptor beta chains were all read from a single sample in a study of radiation and T cells in renal cell carcinoma. This sample's time point: blood 2 weeks post-SBRT. The treatment here: 15 Gy SBRT to primary tumor, nephrectomy 4 weeks later. Here immunoSEQ multiplex PCR was the method, and the copy in TCRdb shows in-frame clones only, minus some. The sample records 70,000 or so clones, around 80% being singletons. Specimen: blood, collected from a patient whose treatment included radiotherapy and nephrectomy. These receptors originate from a man aged 55 to 70 with renal cell carcinoma.

CDR3 amino acids: CASSQAVSLLQETQYF. In DNA, the CDR3 is TGTGCCAGCAGCCAAGCGGTGAGTCTCCTCCAAGAGACCCAGTACTTC. The gene calls are TRBV4-2 and TRBJ2-5; no reliable D call. V was pared by 1 base and J by 1 base, with 13 bases between. This CDR3 is 16 amino acids long. Germline V CDR1 and CDR2: LGHNA, YNFKEQ.

J is TRBJ2-1 and V is TRBV27; 11 bases map to TRBD1. This CDR3 region has 16 residues. The J segment lost 6 bases and the V segment lost 1 base, leaving 5 bases of the junction unmatched. CDR1 and CDR2 (germline): MNHEY, SMNVEV (reference sequence). Written as DNA, the CDR3 is TGTGCCAGCAGTTTATTTGGGACAGGGGGTGGCAATGAGCAGTTCTTC. It codes for CASSLFGTGGGNEQFF.

The J gene is TRBJ2-3, the V gene TRBV13; D call uncertain. Germline-derived CDR1 and CDR2 are PRHDT and FYEKMQ (reference sequence). This CDR3 has 15 residues. V was clipped by 5 bases and J by 2 bases, with 14 bases between them. DNA for the CDR3: TGTGCCAGCAGCCGCGAAACCGGTCCCACAGATACGCAGTATTTT. This codes for CASSRETGPTDTQYF.

The chain couples TRBV2 to TRBJ2-5; D perhaps matches TRBD1 (6 bases). Germline V lookup: CDR1 SNHLY, CDR2 FYNNEI. V was pared by 6 bases and J by 1 base, with 15 bases between. This CDR3 comprises 15 residues. The CDR3 nucleotides read TGTGCCAGCAGAGACCCGAGGACAGTCCAAGAGACCCAGTACTTC. Translation gives CASRDPRTVQETQYF.

The rearrangement uses TRBV10-2 and TRBJ2-6; 7 bases map to TRBD1. This CDR3 spans 15 amino acids. Germline V CDR1 and CDR2: WSHSY, SAAADI. Losses at the gene ends were 8 bases for V and 0 bases for J; bases not matched to a gene: 4. CDR3 DNA sequence: TGCGCCAGCGGGGACAGTTTCTCTGGGGCCAACGTCCTGACTTTC. It specifies CASGDSFSGANVLTF.

The chain recombines TRBV30 with TRBJ2-7; 10 bases are a match to TRBD1. The CDR3 spans 14 residues. Looked up from germline, CDR1 is GTSNPN and CDR2 is SVGIG (reference sequence). V gave up 5 bases and J gave up 3 bases; unmatched junction bases: 7. Here the CDR3 DNA reads TGTGCCTGGGGCTCCGGGACAGGGGTCTACGAGCAGTACTTC. It translates to CAWGSGTGVYEQYF.

This chain joins TRBV6-5 and TRBJ1-5, with D uncertain. CDR3 length: 14 residues. Germline CDR1 and CDR2: MNHEY and SVGAGI. V lost 5 bases and J 4 bases, leaving 12 bases between the germline ends. Written as DNA, the CDR3 is TGTGCCAGCAGTCCCGGGTGGGCAAATCAGCCCCAGCATTTT. Amino acids: CASSPGWANQPQHF.

The rearrangement joins TRBV15 to TRBJ2-5; 7 nucleotides match TRBD1. The CDR3 covers 16 residues. Looked up from germline, CDR1 is LNHNV and CDR2 is YYDKDF (reference sequence). With V trimmed by 3 bases and J by 7 bases, 14 bases remained unmatched. DNA of the CDR3: TGTGCCACCAGCAGCTTCAGATGGGACAGTAGCGCGACCCAGTACTTC. Its protein product is CATSSFRWDSSATQYF.

The chain combines TRBV13 with TRBJ2-7; the D call may be TRBD1 or TRBD2 (5 bases each). The CDR3 is 14 amino acids. Trimming cost V 5 bases and J 2 bases, with 13 bases left between them. Per germline, CDR1 PRHDT and CDR2 FYEKMQ (reference sequence). The CDR3 sequence is CASSPGTRTYEQYF. The CDR3 coding sequence is TGTGCCAGCAGCCCCGGGACCAGAACCTACGAGCAGTACTTC. Full variable domain (missing parts from reference TRBV13 and TRBJ2-7): AAGVIQSPRHLIKEKRETATLKCYPIPRHDTVYWYQQGPGQDPQFLISFYEKMQSDKGSIPDRFSAQQFSDYHSELNMSSLELGDSALYFCASSPGTRTYEQYFGPGTRLTVT.

V is TRBV19 and J is TRBJ1-2; 9 bases are a match to TRBD1. Germline trimming cut 6 bases from V and 1 base from J; bases unmatched to any gene: 12. CDR1 is LNHDA and CDR2 is SQIVND in the germline V gene (reference sequence). CDR3 size: 17 residues. For the CDR3, the DNA is TGTGCCAGTAGCCCGGGACAGGGCTTGATTCTTAACTATGGCTACACCTTC. This sequence encodes CASSPGQGLILNYGYTF.

The chain joins TRBV2 to TRBJ2-7; 8 bases map to TRBD1. Looked up from germline, CDR1 is SNHLY and CDR2 is FYNNEI. The CDR3 totals 14 residues. Germline trimming cut 6 bases from V and 5 bases from J; bases unmatched to any gene: 9. The CDR3 nucleotides read TGTGCCAGCAGCCCAACCGGACAGGGCCACGAGCAGTACTTC. It yields the protein CASSPTGQGHEQYF.

This clone appeared a single time. The chain carries TRBV6-1 and TRBJ1-6; perhaps TRBD1 as D (6 bases). The CDR3 length is 14 residues. CDR1 is MNHNS and CDR2 is SASEGT in the germline V gene. V lost 9 bases and J 7 bases, leaving 16 bases between the germline ends. The CDR3 loop reads CASVGGAGNSPLHF. The CDR3 DNA reads as TGTGCCAGTGTCGGGGGCGCGGGGAATTCACCCCTCCACTTT.

The chain is built from TRBV5-1 and TRBJ2-3, with 11 bases that match TRBD1. Germline V gives CDR1 SGHRS, CDR2 YFSETQ. The CDR3 extends over 17 amino acids. J gave up 6 bases and V 0 bases, and 9 bases lay outside the gene matches. The CDR3 DNA follows: TGCGCCAGCAGCTTGGCCCCGGGACAGGGGGTTGCGGATACGCAGTATTTT. Translated, it gives CASSLAPGQGVADTQYF.

The rearrangement joins TRBV29-1 to TRBJ2-7; TRBD2 agrees at 10 bases. This CDR3 has 14 amino acids. Unmatched junction bases numbered 3, after V lost 1 base and J lost 3 bases. Germline assignment: CDR1 SQVTM and CDR2 ANQGSEA. CDR3 sequence (DNA): TGCAGCGTTGAAGGCCTAGCGGGAGACTACGAGCAGTACTTC. Residues: CSVEGLAGDYEQYF.

The rearrangement uses TRBV5-4 and TRBJ2-3; tentative D call: TRBD1 (5 bases). This CDR3 contains 15 residues. Germline V gives CDR1 SGHNT, CDR2 YYREEE (reference sequence). Trimming shortened V by 0 bases and J by 0 bases, and 8 bases separated the two germline ends. This CDR3 reads CASSLAGMSTDTQYF. CDR3 DNA sequence: TGTGCCAGCAGCTTGGCAGGGATGAGCACAGATACGCAGTATTTT.

The rearrangement links TRBV6-6 to TRBJ2-3; D might be TRBD2 (5 bases). Germline V gene lookup returns CDR1 MNHNY and CDR2 SVGAGI (reference sequence). CDR3 length equals 14 residues. V dropped 2 bases and J dropped 1 base, with 7 bases sitting between them. The CDR3 is CASSYPGGTDTQYF. In nucleotides, the CDR3 is TGTGCCAGCAGTTACCCCGGGGGCACAGATACGCAGTATTTT.

The J gene is TRBJ2-7, the V gene TRBV5-1, with 9 bases identical to TRBD1. CDR1 is SGHRS, CDR2 YFSETQ, per germline. V was clipped by 0 bases and J by 2 bases; unmatched bases: 0. The CDR3 is 14 amino acids. The CDR3 region is CASSLGTGAYEQYF. The CDR3 region has the DNA TGCGCCAGCAGCTTGGGGACAGGGGCCTACGAGCAGTACTTC.